These T cell receptor beta chains were read from a single sample in a study of blood T cell repertoires in COVID-19. Assay: immunoSEQ multiplex PCR; the TCRdb copy retains only in-frame clones and omits some. Here the sample spans some 330,000 clones, around 87% being singletons. Material: PBMCs or T cells enriched from blood (not recorded which). The source is a man aged 40-49 years in a cohort exposed to, infected with or recovered from COVID-19 (not recorded which). Both conserved end residues are part of each CDR3. D genes are given only for firm matches. A clone size is listed for some rows: how often the clone was seen (once, few, many), or a class if it is expanded.

TRBJ2-1,NA,NA,TRBV3-1/TRBV3-2,CASSPRVGNEQFF,TGTGCCAGCAGCCCCAGGGTAGGGAATGAGCAGTTCTTC
TRBJ1-2,NA,NA,TRBV12-2,CASRPKPQDRGGDGYTF,TGTGCAAGTCGCCCTAAACCCCAGGACAGGGGGGGCGATGGCTACACCTTC
TRBJ2-2,once,NA,TRBV5-5,CASIMQASNTGELFF,TGTGCCAGCATCATGCAGGCCTCGAACACCGGGGAGCTGTTTTTT
TRBJ2-1,NA,NA,TRBV27,CASRISAVEQFF,TGTGCCAGCAGGATTAGCGCGGTTGAGCAGTTCTTC
TRBJ2-4,NA,NA,TRBV7-9,CASSKTGAKNIQYF,TGTGCCAGCAGCAAAACAGGGGCCAAAAACATTCAGTACTTC
TRBJ1-2,NA,NA,TRBV7-2,CASSLAHTGGYGYTF,TGTGCCAGCAGCTTAGCGCACACGGGTGGCTATGGCTACACCTTC
TRBJ1-2,NA,NA,TRBV10-3,CAITGGVGYTF,TGTGCCATCACAGGAGGGGTTGGCTACACCTTC
TRBJ1-1,NA,TRBD1,TRBV29-1,CSVAGGGRVNTEAFF,TGCAGCGTTGCTGGAGGGGGCCGGGTGAACACTGAAGCTTTCTTT
TRBJ1-5,NA,NA,TRBV7-8,CASSLGQGGGQPQHF,TGTGCCAGCAGCTTAGGTCAGGGAGGAGGTCAGCCCCAGCATTTT
TRBJ1-1,NA,TRBD1,TRBV28,CASTPYRGDTEAFF,TGTGCCAGCACCCCCTACAGGGGAGACACTGAAGCTTTCTTT
TRBJ1-1,NA,NA,TRBV9,CASSAQVNTEAFF,TGTGCCAGCAGCGCCCAGGTGAACACTGAAGCTTTCTTT
TRBJ2-5,once,TRBD2,TRBV19,CASSAGLATQETQYF,TGTGCCAGTAGTGCGGGACTAGCAACCCAAGAGACCCAGTACTTC
TRBJ2-4,NA,NA,TRBV2,CASNIEGGAKNIQYF,TGTGCCAGCAATATCGAAGGAGGGGCCAAAAACATTCAGTACTTC
TRBJ2-7,NA,TRBD1,TRBV10-3,CAISESRTGGEQYF,TGTGCCATCAGTGAGTCGAGGACAGGGGGCGAGCAGTACTTC
TRBJ1-2,NA,TRBD1,TRBV6-5,CASSGRGQVGYTF,TGTGCCAGCAGCGGGAGGGGGCAGGTTGGCTACACCTTC
TRBJ1-5,once,NA,TRBV6-9,CASSYPQDSNQPQHF,TGTGCCAGCAGTTACCCACAAGATAGCAATCAGCCCCAGCATTTT
TRBJ1-2,NA,NA,TRBV7-9,CASSLARQANYGYTF,TGTGCCAGCAGCTTAGCCAGACAGGCGAACTATGGCTACACCTTC
TRBJ2-5,NA,NA,TRBV5-4,CASSTGRTVQETQYF,TGTGCCAGCAGCACCGGACGGACAGTCCAAGAGACCCAGTACTTC
TRBJ2-3,NA,NA,TRBV19,CASSIEGQGNTDTQYF,TGTGCCAGTAGTATCGAGGGCCAGGGGAACACAGATACGCAGTATTTT
TRBJ1-1,NA,NA,TRBV2,CASRSRPGSYAEAFF,TGTGCCAGCAGGTCCCGTCCGGGGTCGTACGCTGAAGCTTTCTTT
TRBJ1-5,NA,NA,TRBV28,CASRGGTRSNSNQPQHF,TGTGCCAGCAGGGGGGGTACACGGAGTAATAGCAATCAGCCCCAGCATTTT
TRBJ2-2,NA,NA,TRBV24-1,CATSAYSAESTGELFF,TGTGCCACCAGTGCTTACTCCGCGGAGAGCACCGGGGAGCTGTTTTTT
TRBJ1-5,NA,TRBD1,TRBV7-9,CASSGTGGPNQPQHF,TGTGCCAGCAGCGGAACAGGGGGCCCGAATCAGCCCCAGCATTTT
TRBJ2-5,NA,NA,TRBV30,CAWSADTKETQYF,TGTGCCTGGAGTGCGGACACGAAAGAGACCCAGTACTTC
TRBJ2-7,once,TRBD2,TRBV7-2,CASSSTSGSYEQYF,TGTGCCAGCAGCTCGACTAGCGGGAGTTACGAGCAGTACTTC
TRBJ2-7,NA,NA,TRBV2,CASGAQGSSYEQYF,TGTGCCAGCGGAGCCCAGGGGAGCTCCTACGAGCAGTACTTC
TRBJ1-5,once,NA,TRBV28,CASSEQGFGQPQHF,TGTGCCAGCAGTGAACAGGGCTTTGGTCAGCCCCAGCATTTT
TRBJ1-4,few,TRBD1,TRBV6-5,CASRMTGGGEKLFF,TGTGCCAGCAGGATGACAGGGGGCGGTGAAAAACTGTTTTTT
TRBJ2-3,few,TRBD2,TRBV2,CASGVAGSMADTQYF,TGTGCCAGCGGAGTAGCGGGGTCAATGGCAGATACGCAGTATTTT
TRBJ1-3,NA,NA,TRBV3-1/TRBV3-2,CASSQSVSGNTIYF,TGTGCCAGCAGCCAATCAGTCTCTGGAAACACCATATATTTT
TRBJ2-5,NA,NA,TRBV6-5,CASTGSLPPGTQYF,TGTGCCAGCACCGGAAGCCTACCGCCGGGAACCCAATACTTC
TRBJ2-7,NA,TRBD2,TRBV19,CASSIWDRVLAGVSYEQYF,TGTGCCAGTAGTATATGGGACAGGGTACTAGCGGGAGTCTCCTACGAGCAGTACTTC
TRBJ2-6,NA,TRBD1,TRBV29-1,CSVEDRAGANVLTF,TGCAGCGTCGAGGACAGGGCTGGGGCCAACGTCCTGACTTTC